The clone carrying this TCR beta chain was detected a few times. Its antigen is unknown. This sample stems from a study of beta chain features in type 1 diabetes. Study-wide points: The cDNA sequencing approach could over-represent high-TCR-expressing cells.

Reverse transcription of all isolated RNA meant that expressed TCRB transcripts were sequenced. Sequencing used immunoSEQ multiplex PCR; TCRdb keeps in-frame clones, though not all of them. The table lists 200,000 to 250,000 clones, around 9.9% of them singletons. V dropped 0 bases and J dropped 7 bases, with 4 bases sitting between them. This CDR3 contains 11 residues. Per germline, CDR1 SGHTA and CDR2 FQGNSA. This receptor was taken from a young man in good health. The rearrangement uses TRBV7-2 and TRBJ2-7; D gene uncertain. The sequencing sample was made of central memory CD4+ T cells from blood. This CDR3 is CASSLAVEQYF. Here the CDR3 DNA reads TGTGCCAGCAGCTTAGCGGTTGAGCAGTACTTC.